This is a list of T cell receptor beta chains from one sample in a study of blood T cell repertoires in COVID-19. Here immunoSEQ multiplex PCR was the method, and the copy in TCRdb shows in-frame clones only, minus some. This table holds roughly 100,000 clones, 75% to 90% found once. Sequenced sample: peripheral blood. The receptors originated from a woman of 80 years or more with acute or convalescent COVID-19. CDR3s include the opening cysteine and the closing phenylalanine or tryptophan. A D gene is named only where the DNA matches it firmly. Rows give clone size only sometimes, using once, few, many, or a class for an expanded clone.

CDR3nt	CDR3aa	v_gene	j_gene	d_gene	abundance
TGTGCCATCAGTGAGTCTAGCGGGGTGCCGGGTGAGCAGTTCTTC	CAISESSGVPGEQFF	TRBV10-3	TRBJ2-1	TRBD2	few
TGTGCCAGCAGCGTAGTCGCCCGGACAGGGACTGGAAACACCATATATTTT	CASSVVARTGTGNTIYF	TRBV9	TRBJ1-3	TRBD1	NA
TGCAGCGTTGACAGGGTCACAGATACGCAGTATTTT	CSVDRVTDTQYF	TRBV29-1	TRBJ2-3	NA	once
TGTGCCATCAGCCGTTCTGGAAACACCATATATTTT	CAISRSGNTIYF	TRBV10-3	TRBJ1-3	NA	NA
TGTGCCTGGAGTCCGACAGGGTCTGGAAACACCATATATTTT	CAWSPTGSGNTIYF	TRBV30	TRBJ1-3	TRBD1	NA
TGTGCCAGCAGTGACGGACAGCCACACTATGGCTACACCTTC	CASSDGQPHYGYTF	TRBV2	TRBJ1-2	NA	once
TGTGCCAGTAGTTCCGGGACAGGGGTAATCAAACTGTTTTTT	CASSSGTGVIKLFF	TRBV19	TRBJ1-4	TRBD1	NA
TGTGCCAGCACTCCGGGGGGGTATAGGGATGAGCAGTTCTTC	CASTPGGYRDEQFF	TRBV5-6	TRBJ2-1	TRBD2	NA
TGTGCCATCAGCCCGGCGGCACAGGTTAATTCACCCCTCCACTTT	CAISPAAQVNSPLHF	TRBV10-3	TRBJ1-6	NA	NA
TGTGCCAGCAGAGGATGGGGGGTGACCACTGAAGCTTTCTTT	CASRGWGVTTEAFF	TRBV27	TRBJ1-1	NA	NA
TGTGCCAGCAGCGTCCGAGGGACAGGGTTGGGAGAGACCCAGTACTTC	CASSVRGTGLGETQYF	TRBV9	TRBJ2-5	TRBD1	NA
TGTGCCAGCATCCGGACAGGGGGCAACGGCTACACCTTC	CASIRTGGNGYTF	TRBV12-3/TRBV12-4	TRBJ1-2	TRBD1	NA
TGTGCCTGGAGTGTTAGCAGAACAGATACGCAGTATTTT	CAWSVSRTDTQYF	TRBV30	TRBJ2-3	NA	NA
TGTGCCAGCAGTTTATGGGACAGGGGGCAATTCAATCAGCCCCAGCATTTT	CASSLWDRGQFNQPQHF	TRBV28	TRBJ1-5	TRBD1	NA
TGTGCCACAGACAGGGGGCAGGACTATGGCTACACCTTC	CATDRGQDYGYTF	TRBV10-3	TRBJ1-2	TRBD1	NA
TGTGCCAGTAGTATAGGGTCTAGCGGGGGAGATACGCAGTATTTT	CASSIGSSGGDTQYF	TRBV19	TRBJ2-3	TRBD2	NA
TGTGCCAGCAGCTTGACAGGGACTAACTATGGCTACACCTTC	CASSLTGTNYGYTF	TRBV7-9	TRBJ1-2	TRBD1	NA
TGTGCCTGGAACCAAGGGGCCCAAGAGACCCAGTACTTC	CAWNQGAQETQYF	TRBV30	TRBJ2-5	NA	NA
TGTGCCAGCAGTTACTCGGTGGCACGGGGGATGGCTGAAGCTTTCTTT	CASSYSVARGMAEAFF	TRBV6-2/TRBV6-3	TRBJ1-1	NA	NA
TGCGCCAGCAGTGGCGGGGCGCCGGACACCATATATTTT	CASSGGAPDTIYF	TRBV10-2	TRBJ1-3	NA	NA
TGTGCCAGCAGTTCAGGGACAGACCGGAGCTCCTATAATTCACCCCTCCACTTT	CASSSGTDRSSYNSPLHF	TRBV6-2/TRBV6-3	TRBJ1-6	TRBD1	NA
TGCGCCAGCAGCTTTGGACCGGGACAGGGGGCGGAAAAACTGTTTTTT	CASSFGPGQGAEKLFF	TRBV4-1	TRBJ1-4	TRBD1	NA
TGTGCCAGCAGTTTATTGCTTACAGGGACCGGGGAGCTGTTTTTT	CASSLLLTGTGELFF	TRBV27	TRBJ2-2	NA	NA
TGCAGTGCCACTATAGTCGAGACCCAGTACTTC	CSATIVETQYF	TRBV20-1	TRBJ2-5	NA	once
TGTGCCAGCAGTTTCTCCAGGGCTAATGAAAAACTGTTTTTT	CASSFSRANEKLFF	TRBV27	TRBJ1-4	NA	once
TGTGCCAGCAGTGAATACAGGGAAACTGAAGCTTTCTTT	CASSEYRETEAFF	TRBV25-1	TRBJ1-1	NA	NA
TGTGCCAGCAGCTTTACTAGCGGGGGCCACAATGAGCAGTTCTTC	CASSFTSGGHNEQFF	TRBV5-6	TRBJ2-1	TRBD2	NA
TGTGCCAGCGCTGTCCAAGCGGGGTTCTACGAGCAGTACTTC	CASAVQAGFYEQYF	TRBV28	TRBJ2-7	TRBD2	NA
TGTGCCAGCAGCGCGACAGCGTACCAAGAGACCCAGTACTTC	CASSATAYQETQYF	TRBV5-6	TRBJ2-5	NA	NA